The 3 T cell receptor beta chains given below trace back to one sample, sequenced in a study of blood T cell repertoires in COVID-19. Measured with immunoSEQ multiplex PCR; TCRdb has only the in-frame clones, and not every one. The sample consists of 470,000 or so clones, roughly 90% of them appearing once. The sample consisted of peripheral blood. The receptors were sampled from a woman younger than 45 with acute or convalescent COVID-19.

This clone was detected once. The chain uses TRBV5-1 and TRBJ2-1; 8 positions agree with TRBD2. This CDR3 is 12 amino acids long. Unmatched junction bases numbered 3, after V lost 4 bases and J lost 9 bases. Per germline, CDR1 SGHRS and CDR2 YFSETQ. The CDR3 DNA reads TGCGCCAGCAGCACCACTAGCGGTGAGCAGTTCTTC. This gives the protein CASSTTSGEQFF.

This clone was observed a single time. The chain combines TRBV7-8 with TRBJ1-5, with D maybe TRBD1 (6 bases). Germline V gives CDR1 SGHVS, CDR2 FQNEAQ. The CDR3 spans 14 residues. Between the trimmed V and J ends, which lost 5 bases and 6 bases, there was a span of 14 bases. In DNA form, the CDR3 reads TGTGCCAGCAGCCTAGGCGGGGGCGGTCAGCCCCAGCATTTT. Translated: CASSLGGGGQPQHF.

J is TRBJ1-1 and V is TRBV5-4, with D possibly TRBD1 on 6 matching bases. V lost 4 bases to trimming and J lost 6 bases, with 13 bases between them. CDR1 and CDR2 from the germline V gene are SGHNT and YYREEE (reference sequence). The CDR3 consists of 13 residues. The CDR3 sequence is CASSPGVGPEAFF. The CDR3 region has the DNA TGTGCCAGCAGCCCAGGGGTGGGCCCTGAAGCTTTCTTT.